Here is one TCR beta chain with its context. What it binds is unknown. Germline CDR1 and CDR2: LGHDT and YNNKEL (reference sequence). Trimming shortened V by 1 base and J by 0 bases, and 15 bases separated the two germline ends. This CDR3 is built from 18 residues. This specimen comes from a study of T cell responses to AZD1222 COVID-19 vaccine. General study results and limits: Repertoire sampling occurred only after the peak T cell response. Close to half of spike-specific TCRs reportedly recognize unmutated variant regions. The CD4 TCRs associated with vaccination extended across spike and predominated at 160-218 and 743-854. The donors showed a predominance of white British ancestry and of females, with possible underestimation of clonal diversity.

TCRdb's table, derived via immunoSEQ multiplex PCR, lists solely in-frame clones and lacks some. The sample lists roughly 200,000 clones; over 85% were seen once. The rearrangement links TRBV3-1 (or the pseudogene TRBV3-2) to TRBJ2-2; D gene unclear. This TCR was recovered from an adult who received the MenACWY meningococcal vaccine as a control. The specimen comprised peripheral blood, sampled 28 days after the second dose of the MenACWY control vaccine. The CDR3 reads CASSQVLRIRPNTGELFF. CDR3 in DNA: TGTGCCAGCAGCCAAGTCCTCAGGATACGGCCGAACACCGGGGAGCTGTTTTTT.